Each of the 25 T cell receptor beta chains below was sequenced from the same sample in a study of blood T cells in healthy people across ages. A second 7 to 11 cycle PCR used barcoded and J-beta primers. TCRdb analysed the 5' RACE reads with MiXCR anew, one entry per CDR3 protein. The profile shows 1.5 million to 2 million distinct CDR3 sequences, roughly 30% of them singletons. Sample: blood. All receptors come from a woman aged 25 to 45 in good health.

This clonotype has just a few counts. V is TRBV7-6 and J is TRBJ2-5; D is unclear. This CDR3 has 12 residues. Germline V gene sequence: CDR1 SGHVS, CDR2 FNYEAQ. Trimming cost V 6 bases and J 3 bases, with 8 bases left between them. CDR3 in DNA: TGTGCCAGCAGTCGAAATAAAGAGACCCAGTACTTC. Translating it yields CASSRNKETQYF.

This clonotype was observed at least ten times. The genes are TRBV10-3 and TRBJ2-3, with D tentatively TRBD1 or TRBD2 (5 bases each). The V and J ends lost 11 bases and 0 bases respectively, with 18 bases between them. The CDR3 consists of 15 residues. Germline V lookup: CDR1 ENHRY, CDR2 SYGVKD. CDR3: CALAPGTLSTDTQYF. CDR3 DNA sequence: TGTGCCCTCGCTCCCGGGACCCTTAGCACAGATACGCAGTATTTT.

The chain links TRBV10-3 to TRBJ2-1, with 7 nucleotides matching TRBD2. The CDR3 has 15 residues. The V and J ends lost 10 bases and 1 base, in that order; junction bases with no gene match: 10. Germline V gene data show CDR1 as ENHRY and CDR2 as SYGVKD. The CDR3 DNA is TGTGCCAAACTAGTGGGAGGGAGTTCCTACAATGAGCAGTTCTTC. Translated: CAKLVGGSSYNEQFF.

This chain joins TRBV29-1 and TRBJ1-2; D not certain. Germline CDR1 is SQVTM and CDR2 is ANQGSEA. The ends were cut back, 0 bases at V and 4 bases at J, with 6 bases in the middle. This CDR3 region has 12 residues. The CDR3 protein is CSVEDRRYGYTF. The CDR3 bases are TGCAGCGTTGAAGATCGGCGCTATGGCTACACCTTC.

This clonotype was seen a single time. Because the CDR3 is missing its conserved closing phenylalanine or tryptophan, this is likely a read error. This chain links TRBV20-1 with TRBJ2-3; 7 bases map to TRBD2. J lost 0 bases, V lost 6 bases, and 9 bases had no gene match. The CDR3 loop spans 15 amino acids. Germline loops: CDR1 DFQATT, CDR2 SNEGSKA (reference sequence). CDR3 in DNA: TGCAGTGCGAACAGCCCGGGACTAAGCACAGATACGCAGTATTTG. Its protein is CSANSPGLSTDTQYL.

This clonotype was observed many times. CDR3 sequence reads: CSASAGGRDQPQHF. DNA for the CDR3: TGCAGTGCTAGCGCGGGGGGCCGGGATCAGCCCCAGCATTTT. V usage is TRBV20-1 and J usage is TRBJ1-5, with D possibly being TRBD1 (6 bases). The CDR3 consists of 14 residues. V lost 3 bases, J lost 5 bases, and 14 bases lay in between. Germline values: CDR1 DFQATT, CDR2 SNEGSKA (reference sequence).

This clonotype has more than one count but fewer than ten. The CDR3 region is CSANTPGNTGELFF. The CDR3 DNA is TGCAGTGCCAACACCCCCGGCAATACCGGGGAGCTGTTTTTT. This chain connects TRBV20-1 to TRBJ2-2; D ambiguous. This CDR3 has 14 residues. The ends were cut back, 6 bases at V and 5 bases at J, with 16 bases in the middle. CDR1 and CDR2 from the germline V gene are DFQATT and SNEGSKA (reference sequence).

This clonotype was found a few times. A much larger clone sits a single nucleotide away, making a read error possible. The V and J genes are TRBV6-4 and TRBJ2-5; D perhaps matches TRBD2 (6 bases). V dropped 2 bases and J dropped 11 bases, with 18 bases sitting between them. CDR1 MRHNA and CDR2 SNTAGT come from the germline V gene. CDR3 size: 14 residues. CDR3: CASSDRPYDREQYF. The CDR3 DNA reads as TGTGCCAGCAGTGACCGCCCTTACGATCGGGAGCAGTACTTC.

A few counts support this clonotype. The chain is built from TRBV6-1 and TRBJ2-6; TRBD2 might be the D (5 bases). Trimming took 8 bases from V and 1 from J, leaving 15 bases between them. CDR3 size: 16 residues. Germline V gene sequence: CDR1 MNHNS, CDR2 SASEGT. CDR3: CASRGPQESGANVLTF. The CDR3, as DNA: TGTGCCAGCCGCGGGCCGCAGGAGTCTGGGGCCAACGTCCTGACTTTC.

This clonotype was counted between two and nine times. The chain couples TRBV7-2 to TRBJ2-5; 11 bases fit TRBD2. Trimming at V came to 4 bases and at J to 11 bases, leaving 12 bases not matched to a gene. Germline-derived CDR1 and CDR2 are SGHTA and FQGNSA. The CDR3 is 15 residues long. CDR3 in DNA: TGTGCCAGCAGCTCCTCTAGCGGGGGGTCGAATGAGCAGTACTTC. It specifies CASSSSSGGSNEQYF.

This clonotype was counted between two and nine times. This chain uses TRBV5-4 with TRBJ2-5; D is possibly TRBD2 (6 bases). Germline V gene sequence: CDR1 SGHNT, CDR2 YYREEE (reference sequence). The CDR3 is 16 residues long. V lost 0 bases and J lost 8, with 20 bases in between. The CDR3 DNA reads TGTGCCAGCAGCTTGGGCCAAGGGAGGAACGGAGATACCCAGTACTTC. This encodes CASSLGQGRNGDTQYF.

Only a few counts were recorded for this clonotype. The chain uses TRBV20-1 and TRBJ1-5; maybe TRBD1 (6 bases). The CDR3 has 14 amino acids. Germline CDR1 is DFQATT and CDR2 is SNEGSKA (reference sequence). Trimming cost V 6 bases and J 1 base, with 13 bases left between them. The CDR3 loop is CSARGPWSNQPQHF. Here the CDR3 DNA reads TGCAGTGCACGGGGGCCGTGGAGCAATCAGCCCCAGCATTTT.

In its sample, this clonotype was seen a few times. The chain employs TRBV28 and TRBJ2-3, with TRBD1 as a possible D gene (5 bases). The V end lost 3 bases, the J end lost 0 bases, and 10 bases lay between the germline ends. The germline gives CDR1 MDHEN, CDR2 SYDVKM. This CDR3 contains 15 residues. CDR3 protein: CASSFGHPSTDTQYF. The CDR3 DNA is TGTGCCAGCAGTTTCGGACACCCGAGCACAGATACGCAGTATTTT.

To note about this clonotype: A much larger clone sits a single nucleotide away, making a read error possible. The genes are TRBV20-1 and TRBJ2-5; tentative D call: TRBD1 (6 bases). TRBJ2-7 explains the end of the DNA better; the J call may be wrong. Per germline, CDR1 DFQATT and CDR2 SNEGSKA (reference sequence). The CDR3 spans 13 residues. The DNA of the CDR3 is TGCAGTGCTATTCCTAGAGGGGGCTACGAGCAGTACTTC. The encoded protein is CSAIPRGGYEQYF.

The chain has TRBV4-1 and TRBJ1-2; D not resolved. Between the trimmed V and J ends, which lost 8 bases and 3 bases, there was a span of 13 bases. The germline V gene has CDR1 MGHRA and CDR2 YSYEKL. The CDR3 spans 13 residues. The CDR3 sequence: CASAPREDYGYTF. CDR3 coding DNA: TGCGCCAGCGCCCCTCGGGAGGACTATGGCTACACCTTC.

The chain is built from TRBV20-1 and TRBJ2-5; TRBD2 might be the D (6 bases). Germline loops: CDR1 DFQATT, CDR2 SNEGSKA (reference sequence). The CDR3 loop spans 13 amino acids. V was pared by 5 bases and J by 2 bases, with 12 bases between. The CDR3 DNA sequence: TGCAGTGCTCCGGGAGTCCTACAAGAGACCCAGTACTTC. Amino acids: CSAPGVLQETQYF.

This clonotype has a handful of counts. This rearrangement joins TRBV12-3 or TRBV12-4 to TRBJ2-7, with 8 positions matching TRBD2. The CDR3 is made up of 15 amino acids. Germline trimming cut 2 bases from V and 6 bases from J; bases unmatched to any gene: 9. The CDR3 sequence is CASSLRPGLVFEQYF. CDR3 sequence (DNA): TGTGCCAGCAGTTTAAGACCGGGACTAGTGTTCGAGCAGTACTTC.

This clonotype was recorded a few times. This chain connects TRBV5-1 to TRBJ2-1; 8 bases map to TRBD1. The CDR3 loop spans 15 amino acids. Germline values: CDR1 SGHRS, CDR2 YFSETQ. V lost 4 bases to trimming and J lost 3 bases; unmatched junction nucleotides: 6. The CDR3 region is CASSEGQGLYNEQFF. CDR3 nucleotide sequence: TGCGCCAGCAGCGAAGGACAGGGACTCTACAATGAGCAGTTCTTC.

The chain has TRBV11-2 and TRBJ2-5; 8 bases align to TRBD2. V lost 1 base and J lost 5; bases outside the gene matches: 6. The CDR3 contains 15 residues. Germline V gives CDR1 SGHAT, CDR2 FQNNGV. CDR3 DNA sequence: TGTGCCAGCAGCTTAGGAAGGAGCGGGAGTGAGACCCAGTACTTC. Translation gives CASSLGRSGSETQYF.

The table lists this clonotype with a few counts. The chain recombines TRBV7-9 with TRBJ1-4, with TRBD1 as a possible D gene (6 bases). The CDR3 is 13 residues long. Per germline, CDR1 SEHNR and CDR2 FQNEAQ (reference sequence). The CDR3 here is CATGYFANEKLFF. CDR3 nucleotides: TGTGCAACAGGGTATTTTGCTAATGAAAAACTGTTTTTT.

CDR3 sequence reads: CASTRGSGQPQHF. The CDR3 DNA sequence: TGTGCCAGCACAAGGGGCAGCGGGCAGCCCCAGCATTTT. J is TRBJ1-5 and V is TRBV28; D is perhaps TRBD1 (5 bases). The CDR3 totals 13 residues. Trimming shortened V by 7 bases and J by 7 bases, and 14 bases separated the two germline ends. Germline values: CDR1 MDHEN, CDR2 SYDVKM. Complete variable domain (other parts from reference TRBV28 and TRBJ1-5): DVKVTQSSRYLVKRTGEKVFLECVQDMDHENMFWYRQDPGLGLRLIYFSYDVKMKEKGDIPEGYSVSREKKERFSLILESASTNQTSMYLCASTRGSGQPQHFGDGTRLSIL.

This clonotype occurred a few times. This chain connects TRBV6-5 to TRBJ1-1, with 7 bases lining up with TRBD1. V shed 7 bases and J 0 bases; nucleotides not matched to a gene: 8. CDR3 length equals 15 residues. Germline V gene lookup returns CDR1 MNHEY and CDR2 SVGAGI. The CDR3 loop reads CASTPTGNMNTEAFF. DNA of the CDR3: TGTGCCAGCACCCCGACAGGGAACATGAACACTGAAGCTTTCTTT.

This clonotype showed up just a few times. The chain is built from TRBV20-1 and TRBJ2-5; no clear D gene. Deletions cut 5 bases from V and 3 bases from J, with 7 bases between. The CDR3 covers 11 residues. Germline loops: CDR1 DFQATT, CDR2 SNEGSKA (reference sequence). CDR3 sequence reads: CSADIKETQYF. The DNA for the CDR3 is TGCAGTGCTGACATTAAAGAGACCCAGTACTTC.

This clonotype was recorded a few times. V and J are TRBV5-1 and TRBJ2-1; 10 nucleotides match TRBD2. This CDR3 spans 17 amino acids. The trim removed 4 bases at V and 2 bases at J, leaving 9 bases unmatched. CDR1 is SGHRS and CDR2 is YFSETQ in the germline V gene. Here the CDR3 reads CASSIRTSGVTYNEQFF. The CDR3 DNA is TGCGCCAGCAGCATTCGGACTAGCGGCGTGACCTACAATGAGCAGTTCTTC.

This clonotype was detected only a few times. V usage is TRBV11-2 and J usage is TRBJ2-6; tentatively, D is TRBD1 (5 bases). Germline CDR1 SGHAT, CDR2 FQNNGV. The CDR3 is 17 residues long. The germline V and J ends were trimmed by 7 bases and 0 bases, with 16 bases remaining between them. The CDR3 protein is CASTRDSLNSGANVLTF. CDR3 coding DNA: TGTGCCAGCACCCGAGACAGCCTTAACTCTGGGGCCAACGTCCTGACTTTC.